This passage covers 29 T cell receptor beta chains from one sample sequenced in a study of CD4+ T cells in melanoma. Method: immunoSEQ multiplex PCR; TCRdb's copy keeps in-frame clones and lacks some. The sample records about 16,000 clones, 76% being singletons. Input material: cells from a culture (not recorded whether cultured in vitro). All receptors come from a human donor with melanoma.

A single count supports this clone. The chain carries TRBV5-5 and TRBJ2-3; tentative D call: TRBD1 (6 bases). Trimming took 5 bases from V and 2 from J, leaving 24 bases between them. The CDR3 contains 18 residues. The V gene's germline CDR1 is SGHKS and CDR2 YYEKEE (reference sequence). Here the CDR3 reads CASRLRWSGEGDTDTQYF. The CDR3 nucleotides are TGTGCCAGCAGGTTGAGGTGGTCAGGGGAAGGAGACACAGATACGCAGTATTTT.

The V and J genes are TRBV18 and TRBJ2-1, with TRBD2 as a possible D gene (5 bases). This CDR3 is built from 15 residues. V was shortened by 2 bases and J by 10 bases, with 18 bases between the two germline ends. Germline V gene data show CDR1 as KGHSH and CDR2 as LQKENI. CDR3 bases: TGTGCCAGCTCACCAGCCCGCATCGGACTCGCCGAGCAGTTCTTC. Translating gives CASSPARIGLAEQFF.

V gene TRBV2 combines with J gene TRBJ1-6; D possibly corresponds to TRBD1 (6 bases). V shed 8 bases and J shed 7 bases, with 12 bases lying between them. CDR1 and CDR2 (germline): SNHLY, FYNNEI. The CDR3 runs to 13 residues. CDR3 bases: TGTGCCAGCCTGGGCCAGGGGAATTCACCCCTCCACTTT. This translates into CASLGQGNSPLHF. Full variable domain (missing parts from reference TRBV2 and TRBJ1-6): EPEVTQTPSHQVTQMGQEVILRCVPISNHLYFYWYRQILGQKVEFLVSFYNNEISEKSEIFDDQFSVERPDGSNFTLKIRSTKLEDSAMYFCASLGQGNSPLHFGNGTRLTVT.

This clone was counted a single time. This chain links TRBV9 with TRBJ1-2; perhaps TRBD1 as D (5 bases). CDR3 length: 12 amino acids. Per germline, CDR1 SGDLS and CDR2 YYNGEE. Trimming stripped 4 bases from V and 6 bases from J, with 10 bases between. The CDR3 region has the DNA TGTGCCAGCAGCCGCAGAGGGGATGGCTACACCTTC. Translating gives CASSRRGDGYTF.

This chain links TRBV4-2 with TRBJ1-2; D is perhaps TRBD1 (6 bases). The CDR3 runs to 18 residues. Trimming took off 1 base at V and 6 bases at J, with 24 bases between the two ends. The germline gives CDR1 LGHNA, CDR2 YNFKEQ. CDR3 sequence (DNA): TGTGCCAGCAGCCAAGCGGTGGGGTTGGGGGGGTCAGGGGATGGCTACACCTTC. The encoded protein is CASSQAVGLGGSGDGYTF.

V and J are TRBV7-3 and TRBJ1-5; D is ambiguous. V gave up 4 bases and J gave up 4 bases, with 17 bases separating them. This CDR3 is built from 16 residues. CDR1 is SGHTA and CDR2 is FQGTGA in the germline V gene. In DNA, the CDR3 is TGTGCCAGCAGCTGGGCAGTCCGAGCTGGAAATCAGCCCCAGCATTTT. It specifies CASSWAVRAGNQPQHF.

The V gene is TRBV19, the J gene TRBJ1-1, with 9 positions matching TRBD1. Germline V gene data show CDR1 as LNHDA and CDR2 as SQIVND (reference sequence). V gave up 4 bases and J gave up 2 bases; unmatched junction bases: 2. This CDR3 is built from 14 residues. In nucleotides, the CDR3 is TGTGCCAGTAGTAGGACAGGGGATAACACTGAAGCTTTCTTT. It translates to CASSRTGDNTEAFF.

This chain links TRBV10-3 with TRBJ2-3; D unresolved. The CDR3 covers 15 residues. V lost 4 bases and J 3 bases, leaving 14 bases between the germline ends. Germline loops: CDR1 ENHRY, CDR2 SYGVKD. The CDR3: CAISVSQLGTDTQYF. DNA for the CDR3: TGTGCCATCAGTGTATCGCAGCTCGGGACAGATACGCAGTATTTT.

V gene TRBV11-2 combines with J gene TRBJ2-5, with a tentative D call TRBD1 (6 bases). The germline V and J ends were trimmed by 0 bases and 1 base, with 6 bases remaining between them. There are 14 residues in the CDR3. The germline gives CDR1 SGHAT, CDR2 FQNNGV. This chain's CDR3 is CASSLETGQETQYF. The CDR3, as DNA: TGTGCCAGCAGCTTAGAGACAGGCCAAGAGACCCAGTACTTC.

This clone appeared a few times. The chain employs TRBV5-1 and TRBJ2-1, with 10 positions matching TRBD2. Germline V gives CDR1 SGHRS, CDR2 YFSETQ. This CDR3 contains 16 residues. The trim removed 1 base at V and 6 bases at J, leaving 7 bases unmatched. The CDR3 region has the DNA TGCGCCAGCAGCTTGATGTGGGCTAGCGGGGGCAATGAGCAGTTCTTC. Translation gives CASSLMWASGGNEQFF.

V and J are TRBV4-2 and TRBJ2-5, with 11 bases fitting TRBD2. The J call may be faulty, since TRBJ2-7 better matches the DNA end. Germline V lookup: CDR1 LGHNA, CDR2 YNFKEQ. This CDR3 region has 15 residues. The CDR3 here is CASSETSGGSYEQYF. The CDR3 region has the DNA TGTGCCAGCAGCGAAACTAGCGGGGGCTCCTACGAGCAGTACTTC.

The gene calls are TRBV2 and TRBJ2-1; no clear D. Germline CDR1 and CDR2: SNHLY and FYNNEI. Deletions cut 5 bases from V and 4 bases from J, with 12 bases between. This CDR3 spans 14 amino acids. The CDR3 sequence: CASSPDPFYNEQFF. DNA for the CDR3: TGTGCCAGCAGTCCCGATCCCTTTTACAATGAGCAGTTCTTC.

As for this clone: One junction end does not reproduce the germline sequence, and a read error may be involved. The CDR3 sequence is CASSPGLNADTQYF. The CDR3, as DNA: TGTGCTAGCAGCCCGGGACTAAACGCAGATACGCAGTATTTT. The chain combines TRBV7-7 with TRBJ2-3; TRBD2 agrees at 7 bases. This CDR3 region has 14 residues. Per the germline V gene, CDR1 is SSHAT and CDR2 is FNYEAQ (reference sequence).

J is TRBJ2-7 and V is TRBV25-1, with D perhaps TRBD1 or TRBD2 (6 bases each). V was cut by 2 bases and J by 5 bases, with 19 bases left in between. Germline-derived CDR1 and CDR2 are MGHDK and SYGVNS. The CDR3 extends over 16 amino acids. The CDR3 coding sequence is TGTGCCAGCAGTGAACGCGGTAAGGGGGGCGGACACGAGCAGTACTTC. This encodes CASSERGKGGGHEQYF.

The J gene is TRBJ1-4, the V gene TRBV29-1, with D unclear. The CDR3 has 10 amino acids. The ends were cut back, 5 bases at V and 10 bases at J, with 8 bases in the middle. Germline V lookup: CDR1 SQVTM, CDR2 ANQGSEA. CDR3 sequence (DNA): TGCAGCGTTTACGACCGAAAACTGTTTTTT. It specifies CSVYDRKLFF.

The genes are TRBV6-1 and TRBJ1-1; maybe TRBD1 (5 bases). CDR3 size: 13 residues. Germline CDR1 is MNHNS and CDR2 is SASEGT. V gave up 3 bases and J gave up 6 bases, with 11 bases separating them. The CDR3 region is CASSEGGFPEAFF. CDR3 DNA sequence: TGTGCCAGCAGTGAGGGGGGTTTCCCTGAAGCTTTCTTT.

The chain recombines TRBV15 with TRBJ2-7; possibly TRBD2 for D (5 bases). Trimming stripped 0 bases from V and 5 bases from J, with 17 bases between. The germline CDR1 and CDR2 sequences are LNHNV and YYDKDF (reference sequence). The CDR3 is 16 residues long. This chain's CDR3 is CATSRDSTAWRNEQYF. In DNA, the CDR3 is TGTGCCACCAGCAGAGATTCAACGGCGTGGAGGAACGAGCAGTACTTC.

This chain links TRBV5-1 with TRBJ1-2; D ambiguous. This CDR3 has 13 amino acids. Per germline, CDR1 SGHRS and CDR2 YFSETQ. Trimming cost V 2 bases and J 2 bases, with 7 bases left between them. In DNA form, the CDR3 reads TGCGCCAGCAGCTTTGGTCAAAACTATGGCTACACCTTC. Amino acid sequence: CASSFGQNYGYTF. Supplemented by reference TRBV5-1 and TRBJ1-2, the full variable domain reads KAGVTQTPRYLIKTRGQQVTLSCSPISGHRSVSWYQQTPGQGLQFLFEYFSETQRNKGNFPGRFSGRQFSNSRSEMNVSTLELGDSALYLCASSFGQNYGYTFGSGTRLTVV.

The chain uses TRBV6-5 and TRBJ2-7; tentatively, D is TRBD1 or TRBD2 (5 bases each). Trimming shortened V by 4 bases and J by 1 base, and 14 bases separated the two germline ends. The germline V gene has CDR1 MNHEY and CDR2 SVGAGI. CDR3 length: 15 residues. The CDR3: CASSSTGTVSYEQYF. In nucleotides, the CDR3 is TGTGCCAGCAGTTCGACCGGGACGGTATCCTACGAGCAGTACTTC.

The rearrangement links TRBV2 to TRBJ1-1; TRBD1 aligns across 7 bases. This CDR3 is 17 amino acids long. Germline assignment: CDR1 SNHLY and CDR2 FYNNEI. The J segment lost 3 bases and the V segment lost 0 bases, leaving 10 bases of the junction unmatched. CDR3 in DNA: TGTGCCAGCAGTGAAGCGCTTTGGGGACAGTTGGACACTGAAGCTTTCTTT. This gives the protein CASSEALWGQLDTEAFF.

The chain links TRBV11-2 to TRBJ2-6; no clear D gene. Germline-derived CDR1 and CDR2 are SGHAT and FQNNGV. This CDR3 has 14 amino acids. V dropped 2 bases and J dropped 0 bases, with 2 bases sitting between them. CDR3 DNA sequence: TGTGCCAGCAGCTTAATCTCTGGGGCCAACGTCCTGACTTTC. Its protein is CASSLISGANVLTF.

The genes are TRBV11-2 and TRBJ2-7; D remains ambiguous. Trimming cost V 6 bases and J 3 bases, with 15 bases left between them. CDR3 length: 14 residues. Per germline, CDR1 SGHAT and CDR2 FQNNGV. The CDR3 sequence: CASRRAAAFYEQYF. The CDR3, as DNA: TGTGCCAGCAGAAGGGCGGCAGCCTTCTACGAGCAGTACTTC.

The chain couples TRBV5-1 to TRBJ2-1; D unclear. The germline CDR1 and CDR2 sequences are SGHRS and YFSETQ. The CDR3 consists of 14 residues. The ends were cut back, 5 bases at V and 5 bases at J, with 14 bases in the middle. CDR3 sequence reads: CASRPSGRNNEQFF. DNA for the CDR3: TGCGCCAGCAGACCGTCCGGACGGAACAATGAGCAGTTCTTC.

The V and J genes are TRBV5-8 and TRBJ1-5, with D possibly being TRBD1 (6 bases). V dropped 1 base and J dropped 7 bases, with 9 bases sitting between them. The CDR3 runs 13 residues. The germline CDR1 and CDR2 sequences are SGHTS and YDEGEE. The CDR3 protein is CASSLTGWQPQHF. The CDR3 nucleotides are TGTGCCAGCAGCTTGACAGGGTGGCAGCCCCAGCATTTT.

The chain is built from TRBV2 and TRBJ1-2; 7 nucleotides agree with TRBD1. The CDR3 extends over 12 amino acids. Germline assignment: CDR1 SNHLY and CDR2 FYNNEI. J lost 8 bases, V lost 6 bases, and 6 bases had no gene match. DNA for the CDR3: TGTGCCAGCAGAAACGACAGGGTAGGCTACACCTTC. Its protein is CASRNDRVGYTF.

V is TRBV6-5 and J is TRBJ2-7, with 8 bases identical to TRBD1. CDR3 length: 14 residues. V was pared by 6 bases and J by 4 bases, with 8 bases of the junction left unmatched. Germline-derived CDR1 and CDR2 are MNHEY and SVGAGI. Here the CDR3 reads CASRPTGVGYEQYF. DNA for the CDR3: TGTGCCAGCAGACCGACAGGGGTGGGGTACGAGCAGTACTTC.

V usage is TRBV5-4 and J usage is TRBJ2-5, with 13 bases aligning to TRBD2. The CDR3 runs to 13 residues. The V gene's germline CDR1 is SGHNT and CDR2 YYREEE (reference sequence). V lost 9 bases to trimming and J lost 7 bases; unmatched junction nucleotides: 6. CDR3 sequence: CATGLAGDWTQYF. Here the CDR3 DNA reads TGTGCCACTGGACTAGCGGGGGATTGGACCCAGTACTTC.

The CDR3 region is CASSQPGTGPTAGYTF. In DNA, the CDR3 is TGCGCCAGCAGCCAACCCGGGACAGGGCCAACGGCGGGCTACACCTTC. The chain carries TRBV4-1 and TRBJ1-2; 9 nucleotides align to TRBD1. Germline assignment: CDR1 MGHRA and CDR2 YSYEKL. Losses at the gene ends were 2 bases for V and 8 bases for J; bases not matched to a gene: 12. This CDR3 contains 16 residues.

The rearrangement links TRBV15 to TRBJ1-1; perhaps TRBD1 as D (5 bases). CDR3 length: 15 amino acids. The V gene's germline CDR1 is LNHNV and CDR2 YYDKDF (reference sequence). With 0 bases removed from V and 5 bases from J, the gap between germline ends came to 13 bases. CDR3 protein: CATSRDRQGGTEAFF. CDR3 DNA sequence: TGTGCCACCAGCAGAGATCGGCAGGGTGGTACTGAAGCTTTCTTT.